This record concerns one TCR beta chain sequence. Its antigen remains undetermined. No per-base quality is available; no much larger clone lies one base away. The source of the sample is a study of T cells in Graves' hyperthyroidism and ophthalmopathy (dated by TCRdb to between 2018 and 2021). Background on the whole study: Peripheral blood was collected at initial diagnosis, before any treatment. A discovery cohort of roughly 96 patients, roughly 43 with Graves' ophthalmopathy and roughly 59 with stable Graves' hyperthyroidism, was used to find distinguishing TCR V-J signatures. Prospective prediction of ophthalmopathy was tested in an independent validation cohort consisting of fewer than 20 hyperthyroidism patients and some 15 patients who later progressed to ophthalmopathy. For training and testing, the 100 or so patients in the discovery cohort were randomly divided in a 7:3 ratio. The study also compared thyroid tissue and blood T-cell repertoires from more than five Graves' hyperthyroidism patients. After blood sampling, hyperthyroidism patients were treated with methimazole at a starting dose of 30 mg daily, and ophthalmopathy patients were treated with high-dose intravenous methylprednisolone. The paper reports TCR Vbeta CDR3 sequencing of about 140 peripheral blood samples: around 41 ophthalmopathy, under 80 hyperthyroidism and 17 progressor patients. Broad study findings and their caveats: Blood samples also contained most of the expanded thyroid clonotypes (frequency above 0.001), which suggests that blood repertoires may reflect thyroid immune responses. Ophthalmopathy was separated from stable hyperthyroidism by a 13 V-J signature model, with approximately 86% sensitivity and about 81% specificity obtained in cross-validation and 80%/75% obtained in testing. In validation, progression to ophthalmopathy was predicted by the model with more than 65% sensitivity and roughly 76% specificity, a median of approximately 7.1 months before onset. No statistical method was used to fix the sample size in advance, and group allocation was not hidden from the investigators.

The TCR beta CDR3 regions were amplified from RNA transcripts. The TCR CDR3 was subjected to a first round of RT-PCR using the HTBI primer set and the Qiagen OneStep RT-PCR kit. A second multiplex PCR round built the libraries, followed by size selection and purification. Sequencing of the libraries was done on an Illumina HiSeq2000 using paired-end 100 bp reads. The authors' analysis ran thus. Raw data were processed with SOAPnuke, discarding reads with adapters, uncalled bases, mean Phred below 15, or no exact constant-primer or identifier match. High-quality paired reads were merged with COPE v1.2.5, and unique nucleotide sequences were defined as clonotypes. Clonotypes were aligned to IMGT TRBV, TRBD and TRBJ reference segments using MiTCR v1.1. The analysis included only V-J combinations with a frequency above 0.0001, which together covered approximately 99% of the repertoires. A TCS score was defined as the ratio between F50 (clonal expansion) and ExV (chaos), using BLOSUM62-based TCRdist between CDR3 peptides within each V-J. Welch's t-statistics and random forest reduced approximately 520 V-J features to 10 to 15, which were used in a naive Bayes classifier (R e1071). Clones were called with MiXCR by TCRdb after fastp trimmed the public reads at Q25, and only in-frame beta chains were retained. Merged by CDR3 protein, the rows form single entries marked with the most common genes and DNA. These V and J calls are TCRdb output, not the study's own analysis. The sample data list around 200,000 distinct CDR3 sequences, and over 15% of these were observed just once. The ten top clones hold roughly 29% of the sample.

The CDR3, from cysteine to phenylalanine, totals 15 residues. CDR3 DNA only is kept here, 45 bases in frame from base 1. According to the germline V gene, CDR1 reads MNHEY and CDR2 reads SVGEGT. V loses 3 bases of germline sequence and J loses 0 bases, and the interval between the two ends is 12 bases. Stable Graves' hyperthyroidism was defined as no progression to ophthalmopathy during 18 months of follow-up. Hyperthyroidism patients were newly diagnosed, had a disease duration of under 2 months, and were aged 18 to 65 years. The study excluded patients with uncontrolled infections, other autoimmune diseases, pregnancy or lactation. Diagnoses were based on clinical symptoms, serum thyroxine and TRAb, thyroid ultrasound and orbital computed tomography. PBMCs were isolated from approximately 10 ml of fresh peripheral blood by Ficoll-Paque density gradient centrifugation. Trizol reagent was used to extract total RNA, and RNA quality was then checked on an Agilent 2100 Bioanalyzer.

The rearranged segments are TRBV6-2 or TRBV6-3 and TRBJ2-7; the D gene cannot be resolved reliably. Material for sequencing was blood. The clonotype comes from a woman aged 45-65 years with Graves' hyperthyroidism. CDR3 reads: CASSYAQQSSYEQYF. The sequenced DNA is TGTGCCAGCAGTTATGCCCAGCAAAGCTCCTACGAGCAGTACTTC.